Listed below are T cell receptor beta chains from one sample, sequenced in a study of cytomegalovirus exposure and HLA in healthy donors. The table came from immunoSEQ multiplex PCR; TCRdb's copy has only in-frame clones and leaves some out. The table records fewer than 90,000 clones, just under 80% of them present only once. Source material: PBMCs. These receptor sequences come from a male donor in good health and CMV-seropositive. The CDR3 runs from the conserved cysteine through the conserved F or W. The D gene is left open where the match is weak. For some rows the clone size is stated as once, few or many, or as a class when expanded; others skip it.

V gene: TRBV29-1
J gene: TRBJ2-7
D gene: TRBD1
clone size: NA
CDR3 protein: CRFMVGQGHYEQYF
CDR3 DNA: TGCAGGTTTATGGTGGGACAGGGTCACTACGAGCAGTACTTC

V gene: TRBV10-3
J gene: TRBJ2-2
D gene: TRBD2
clone size: NA
CDR3 protein: CAIMVRRESTGELFF
CDR3 DNA: TGTGCCATCATGGTAAGGCGGGAGTCCACCGGGGAGCTGTTTTTT

V gene: TRBV7-2
J gene: TRBJ2-3
D gene: NA
clone size: NA
CDR3 protein: CASSSRTGADTQYF
CDR3 DNA: TGTGCCAGCAGCTCACGGACGGGGGCAGATACGCAGTATTTT

V gene: TRBV6-5
J gene: TRBJ1-3
D gene: TRBD1
clone size: NA
CDR3 protein: CASSKGTGIGNTIYF
CDR3 DNA: TGTGCCAGCAGTAAAGGGACAGGGATTGGAAACACCATATATTTT

V gene: TRBV2
J gene: TRBJ2-7
D gene: TRBD1
clone size: many
CDR3 protein: CASRQQGPPDYEQYF
CDR3 DNA: TGTGCCAGCAGGCAACAGGGGCCCCCCGACTACGAGCAGTACTTC

V gene: TRBV19
J gene: TRBJ1-5
D gene: NA
clone size: NA
CDR3 protein: CASSIKPRNQPQHF
CDR3 DNA: TGTGCCAGTAGTATAAAGCCGCGCAATCAGCCCCAGCATTTT

V gene: TRBV28
J gene: TRBJ2-5
D gene: NA
clone size: NA
CDR3 protein: CASSPNSETQYF
CDR3 DNA: TGTGCCAGCAGTCCTAACTCAGAGACCCAGTACTTC

V gene: TRBV6-5
J gene: TRBJ1-2
D gene: TRBD1
clone size: NA
CDR3 protein: CASSLDRDGYTF
CDR3 DNA: TGTGCCAGCAGTTTAGACAGGGACGGCTACACCTTC

V gene: TRBV7-3
J gene: TRBJ2-4
D gene: TRBD2
clone size: NA
CDR3 protein: CAISFLLSGSRAKNIQYF
CDR3 DNA: TGTGCCATCAGCTTCCTCCTTAGCGGGAGTCGGGCCAAAAACATTCAGTACTTC

V gene: TRBV6-5
J gene: TRBJ1-1
D gene: TRBD1
clone size: few
CDR3 protein: CASSPQGLGTEAFF
CDR3 DNA: TGTGCCAGCAGCCCACAGGGGTTGGGCACTGAAGCTTTCTTT

V gene: TRBV7-9
J gene: TRBJ2-7
D gene: TRBD2
clone size: NA
CDR3 protein: CASSLSGTGYEQYF
CDR3 DNA: TGTGCCAGCAGCTTGAGCGGGACCGGCTACGAGCAGTACTTC

V gene: TRBV5-1
J gene: TRBJ2-7
D gene: NA
clone size: NA
CDR3 protein: CASSLAGGSVYEQYF
CDR3 DNA: TGCGCCAGCAGCTTGGCTGGGGGCAGCGTCTACGAGCAGTACTTC

V gene: TRBV19
J gene: TRBJ1-1
D gene: TRBD1
clone size: few
CDR3 protein: CASSKGQMMNTEAFF
CDR3 DNA: TGTGCCAGTAGTAAGGGACAGATGATGAACACTGAAGCTTTCTTT

V gene: TRBV30
J gene: TRBJ1-2
D gene: NA
clone size: NA
CDR3 protein: CAWRNTRETNYGYTF
CDR3 DNA: TGTGCCTGGCGGAACACCAGGGAAACTAACTATGGCTACACCTTC

V gene: TRBV6-1
J gene: TRBJ2-7
D gene: NA
clone size: NA
CDR3 protein: CASSEWGDEQYF
CDR3 DNA: TGTGCCAGCAGTGAATGGGGAGACGAGCAGTACTTC

V gene: TRBV29-1
J gene: TRBJ2-5
D gene: NA
clone size: NA
CDR3 protein: CSVSQGIETQYF
CDR3 DNA: TGCAGCGTTTCTCAGGGTATAGAGACCCAGTACTTC

V gene: TRBV30
J gene: TRBJ2-3
D gene: NA
clone size: NA
CDR3 protein: CAWSSQGSPTDTQYF
CDR3 DNA: TGTGCCTGGAGTTCTCAGGGGTCTCCCACAGATACGCAGTATTTT

V gene: TRBV21-1
J gene: TRBJ2-1
D gene: NA
clone size: NA
CDR3 protein: CASSKDEAPYNEQFF
CDR3 DNA: TGTGCCAGCAGCAAAGATGAGGCACCCTACAATGAGCAGTTCTTC

V gene: TRBV9
J gene: TRBJ1-2
D gene: TRBD1
clone size: once
CDR3 protein: CASTTSLGQGVSGYTF
CDR3 DNA: TGTGCCAGCACCACTTCCCTAGGACAGGGGGTGAGTGGCTACACCTTC

V gene: TRBV14
J gene: TRBJ2-1
D gene: NA
clone size: NA
CDR3 protein: CASSQVITMSLDEQFF
CDR3 DNA: TGTGCCAGCAGCCAAGTGATTACTATGTCTTTGGATGAGCAGTTCTTC

V gene: TRBV5-8
J gene: TRBJ2-5
D gene: TRBD2
clone size: NA
CDR3 protein: CASSPRLAGGPGETQYF
CDR3 DNA: TGTGCCAGCAGCCCTCGACTAGCGGGAGGGCCCGGGGAGACCCAGTACTTC

V gene: TRBV10-2
J gene: TRBJ2-3
D gene: NA
clone size: few
CDR3 protein: CASSESSGGTQYF
CDR3 DNA: TGCGCCAGCAGTGAGTCTTCCGGGGGTACGCAGTATTTT

V gene: TRBV6-5
J gene: TRBJ1-2
D gene: TRBD1
clone size: few
CDR3 protein: CASRQTGGASYGYTF
CDR3 DNA: TGTGCCAGCAGGCAGACAGGGGGCGCAAGCTATGGCTACACCTTC

V gene: TRBV25-1
J gene: TRBJ2-1
D gene: TRBD2
clone size: NA
CDR3 protein: CASGAGGPKVNEQFF
CDR3 DNA: TGTGCCAGCGGAGCGGGAGGGCCGAAAGTGAATGAGCAGTTCTTC

V gene: TRBV5-6
J gene: TRBJ2-1
D gene: TRBD2
clone size: NA
CDR3 protein: CASSLDLAGNNEQFF
CDR3 DNA: TGTGCCAGCAGCTTGGACCTAGCGGGGAACAATGAGCAGTTCTTC

V gene: TRBV7-9
J gene: TRBJ2-7
D gene: NA
clone size: few
CDR3 protein: CASSLSPSYEQYF
CDR3 DNA: TGTGCCAGCAGCTTATCCCCGTCCTACGAGCAGTACTTC

V gene: TRBV6-5
J gene: TRBJ2-1
D gene: NA
clone size: NA
CDR3 protein: CASRFTGEQFF
CDR3 DNA: TGTGCCAGCAGATTTACAGGGGAGCAGTTCTTC

V gene: TRBV2
J gene: TRBJ2-7
D gene: TRBD1
clone size: NA
CDR3 protein: CASSAPGGAPYEQYF
CDR3 DNA: TGTGCCAGCAGTGCCCCAGGGGGCGCACCCTACGAGCAGTACTTC

V gene: TRBV9
J gene: TRBJ1-5
D gene: NA
clone size: NA
CDR3 protein: CASSVDGMNQPQHF
CDR3 DNA: TGTGCCAGCAGCGTCGACGGGATGAATCAGCCCCAGCATTTT

V gene: TRBV5-1
J gene: TRBJ1-2
D gene: NA
clone size: NA
CDR3 protein: CASSFGEHGHGYTF
CDR3 DNA: TGCGCCAGCAGCTTTGGAGAACACGGCCATGGCTACACCTTC

V gene: TRBV13
J gene: TRBJ2-7
D gene: NA
clone size: NA
CDR3 protein: CASSLYYEQYF
CDR3 DNA: TGTGCCAGCAGTTTATACTACGAGCAGTACTTC

V gene: TRBV7-3
J gene: TRBJ2-1
D gene: TRBD2
clone size: NA
CDR3 protein: CASSSEAGGANYNEQFF
CDR3 DNA: TGTGCCAGCAGCTCCGAAGCGGGAGGGGCAAACTACAATGAGCAGTTCTTC

V gene: TRBV14
J gene: TRBJ1-1
D gene: NA
clone size: few
CDR3 protein: CASSQSVNTEAFF
CDR3 DNA: TGTGCCAGCAGCCAATCAGTGAACACTGAAGCTTTCTTT

V gene: TRBV30
J gene: TRBJ1-2
D gene: TRBD1
clone size: NA
CDR3 protein: CASRRSGGFPSHHYGYTF
CDR3 DNA: TGTGCCTCGAGGAGATCAGGGGGCTTCCCTAGCCACCACTATGGCTACACCTTC

V gene: TRBV13
J gene: TRBJ1-4
D gene: TRBD1
clone size: NA
CDR3 protein: CASSPRQGVGEKLFF
CDR3 DNA: TGTGCCAGCAGCCCCCGACAGGGAGTTGGTGAAAAACTGTTTTTT

V gene: TRBV30
J gene: TRBJ2-3
D gene: TRBD2
clone size: NA
CDR3 protein: CAWNSGRGDTQYF
CDR3 DNA: TGTGCCTGGAATAGCGGGAGAGGGGATACGCAGTATTTT

V gene: TRBV7-3
J gene: TRBJ1-3
D gene: NA
clone size: once
CDR3 protein: CASSLGGSGNTIYF
CDR3 DNA: TGTGCCAGCAGCTTAGGGGGCAGTGGAAACACCATATATTTT

V gene: TRBV5-1
J gene: TRBJ2-2
D gene: NA
clone size: NA
CDR3 protein: CASSGGFTGELFF
CDR3 DNA: TGCGCCAGCAGTGGAGGGTTCACCGGGGAGCTGTTTTTT

V gene: TRBV15
J gene: TRBJ2-7
D gene: NA
clone size: NA
CDR3 protein: CATSRDLGGYEQYF
CDR3 DNA: TGTGCCACCAGCAGAGATCTAGGCGGATACGAGCAGTACTTC

V gene: TRBV28
J gene: TRBJ2-7
D gene: TRBD2
clone size: NA
CDR3 protein: CASSRLAGGSYEQYF
CDR3 DNA: TGTGCCAGCAGTCGCCTAGCGGGGGGATCCTACGAGCAGTACTTC

V gene: TRBV5-4
J gene: TRBJ2-6
D gene: NA
clone size: NA
CDR3 protein: CASSPTGSGANVLTF
CDR3 DNA: TGTGCCAGCAGCCCGACGGGGTCTGGGGCCAACGTCCTGACTTTC